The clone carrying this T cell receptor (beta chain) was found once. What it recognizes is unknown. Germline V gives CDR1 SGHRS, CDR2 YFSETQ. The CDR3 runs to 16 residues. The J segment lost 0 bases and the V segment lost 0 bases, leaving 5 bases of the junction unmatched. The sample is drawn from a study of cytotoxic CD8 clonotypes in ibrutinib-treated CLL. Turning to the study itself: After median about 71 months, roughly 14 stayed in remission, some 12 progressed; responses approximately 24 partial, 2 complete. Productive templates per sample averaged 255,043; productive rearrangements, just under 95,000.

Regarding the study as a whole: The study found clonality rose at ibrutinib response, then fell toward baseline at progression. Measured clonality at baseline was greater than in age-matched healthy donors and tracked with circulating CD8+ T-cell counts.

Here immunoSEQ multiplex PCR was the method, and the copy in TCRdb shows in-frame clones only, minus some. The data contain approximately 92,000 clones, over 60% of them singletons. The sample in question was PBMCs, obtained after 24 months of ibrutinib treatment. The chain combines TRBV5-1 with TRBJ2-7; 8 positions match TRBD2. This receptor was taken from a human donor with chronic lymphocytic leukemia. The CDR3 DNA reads TGCGCCAGCAGCTTGGGGCCGACTAGCGTCTCCTACGAGCAGTACTTC. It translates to CASSLGPTSVSYEQYF.